This is a list of T cell receptor beta chains from one sample in a study of blood T cell repertoires in COVID-19. Profiling relied on immunoSEQ multiplex PCR, and the TCRdb table lists in-frame clones only, not all of them. The sample yields roughly 170,000 clones, approximately 79% seen once. Sequenced material: peripheral blood. These receptors came from an older woman with COVID-19, enrolled during active disease. The CDR3 runs from the conserved cysteine through the conserved F or W. Fields, in order: D gene, CDR3 length, V gene, J gene, clone size, CDR3 protein, CDR3 DNA. The D gene is left open where the match is weak. Size values are once, few and many counts, or a class for expanded clones, and some rows have none.

D gene: NA; CDR3 length: 13; V gene: TRBV5-6; J gene: TRBJ2-5; clone size: NA; CDR3 protein: CASSLGTIIPSDF; CDR3 DNA: TGTGCCAGCAGCTTGGGGACTATCATCCCCAGTGACTTC
D gene: NA; CDR3 length: 13; V gene: TRBV29-1; J gene: TRBJ2-1; clone size: NA; CDR3 protein: CSVEAEAYNEQFF; CDR3 DNA: TGCAGCGTTGAGGCGGAGGCCTACAATGAGCAGTTCTTC
D gene: NA; CDR3 length: 16; V gene: TRBV3-1/TRBV3-2; J gene: TRBJ2-6; clone size: few; CDR3 protein: CASSQERLSGANVLTF; CDR3 DNA: TGTGCCAGCAGCCAAGAGCGGCTATCTGGGGCCAACGTCCTGACTTTC
D gene: TRBD1; CDR3 length: 14; V gene: TRBV30; J gene: TRBJ1-5; clone size: NA; CDR3 protein: CAWDRGLGNQPQHF; CDR3 DNA: TGTGCCTGGGACAGGGGGCTGGGAAATCAGCCCCAGCATTTT
D gene: NA; CDR3 length: 11; V gene: TRBV2; J gene: TRBJ2-4; clone size: NA; CDR3 protein: CARQGGDIQYF; CDR3 DNA: TGTGCCAGACAGGGAGGGGACATTCAGTACTTC
D gene: TRBD1; CDR3 length: 15; V gene: TRBV2; J gene: TRBJ2-2; clone size: few; CDR3 protein: CASRGDRGVPGELFF; CDR3 DNA: TGTGCCAGCAGGGGGGACAGGGGAGTTCCCGGGGAGCTGTTTTTT
D gene: NA; CDR3 length: 14; V gene: TRBV6-2/TRBV6-3; J gene: TRBJ1-6; clone size: NA; CDR3 protein: CASSYGGGGSPLHF; CDR3 DNA: TGTGCCAGCAGTTACGGGGGAGGAGGTTCACCCCTCCACTTT
D gene: NA; CDR3 length: 16; V gene: TRBV5-1; J gene: TRBJ2-1; clone size: NA; CDR3 protein: CASSLEGGTLVYEQFF; CDR3 DNA: TGCGCCAGCAGCTTGGAGGGGGGGACCCTCGTCTATGAGCAGTTCTTC
D gene: NA; CDR3 length: 14; V gene: TRBV28; J gene: TRBJ2-1; clone size: NA; CDR3 protein: CASSPRIFYNEQFF; CDR3 DNA: TGTGCCAGCAGTCCGCGGATATTCTACAATGAGCAGTTCTTC
D gene: NA; CDR3 length: 14; V gene: TRBV7-2; J gene: TRBJ1-2; clone size: NA; CDR3 protein: CASSPRTRRDGYTF; CDR3 DNA: TGTGCCAGCAGCCCACGGACAAGGAGGGATGGCTACACCTTC
D gene: TRBD2; CDR3 length: 15; V gene: TRBV3-1/TRBV3-2; J gene: TRBJ2-3; clone size: NA; CDR3 protein: CASRGGGLAGDTQYF; CDR3 DNA: TGTGCCAGCAGGGGCGGGGGTCTAGCCGGAGATACGCAGTATTTT
D gene: TRBD1; CDR3 length: 16; V gene: TRBV2; J gene: TRBJ2-2; clone size: NA; CDR3 protein: CASRRLTGAGTGELFF; CDR3 DNA: TGTGCCAGCAGACGACTCACAGGGGCGGGCACCGGGGAGCTGTTTTTT
D gene: TRBD1; CDR3 length: 15; V gene: TRBV2; J gene: TRBJ1-5; clone size: many; CDR3 protein: CASSDRDRGNQPQHF; CDR3 DNA: TGTGCCAGCAGTGACCGGGACAGGGGAAATCAGCCCCAGCATTTT
D gene: TRBD1; CDR3 length: 15; V gene: TRBV6-5; J gene: TRBJ2-1; clone size: once; CDR3 protein: CASSYVGTGDNEQFF; CDR3 DNA: TGTGCCAGCAGTTACGTCGGGACAGGGGACAATGAGCAGTTCTTC
D gene: TRBD2; CDR3 length: 16; V gene: TRBV28; J gene: TRBJ2-3; clone size: NA; CDR3 protein: CASSSRLAGFTDTQYF; CDR3 DNA: TGTGCCAGCAGTTCCAGACTAGCGGGCTTCACAGATACGCAGTATTTT
D gene: NA; CDR3 length: 14; V gene: TRBV28; J gene: TRBJ2-3; clone size: few; CDR3 protein: CASKGSRDADTQYF; CDR3 DNA: TGTGCCAGCAAAGGGTCGCGGGACGCAGATACGCAGTATTTT
D gene: NA; CDR3 length: 14; V gene: TRBV19; J gene: TRBJ1-2; clone size: NA; CDR3 protein: CASGPPQGRGGYTF; CDR3 DNA: TGTGCCAGCGGGCCGCCACAGGGTAGAGGAGGCTACACCTTC
D gene: TRBD2; CDR3 length: 16; V gene: TRBV3-1/TRBV3-2; J gene: TRBJ2-5; clone size: few; CDR3 protein: CASSQGLAGDQETQYF; CDR3 DNA: TGTGCCAGCAGCCAGGGACTAGCGGGCGATCAAGAGACCCAGTACTTC
D gene: NA; CDR3 length: 18; V gene: TRBV19; J gene: TRBJ2-6; clone size: NA; CDR3 protein: CASSINYPGVAGANVLTF; CDR3 DNA: TGTGCCAGTAGTATAAATTACCCAGGGGTTGCGGGGGCCAACGTCCTGACTTTC
D gene: TRBD1; CDR3 length: 13; V gene: TRBV11-2; J gene: TRBJ1-2; clone size: NA; CDR3 protein: CASSLGQGYGYTF; CDR3 DNA: TGTGCCAGCAGCTTAGGACAGGGTTATGGCTACACCTTC
D gene: TRBD2; CDR3 length: 14; V gene: TRBV30; J gene: TRBJ2-4; clone size: NA; CDR3 protein: CAWSPSGPKNIQYF; CDR3 DNA: TGTGCCTGGAGCCCTAGCGGACCCAAAAACATTCAGTACTTC